This note documents a single T cell receptor beta chain sequence. What it recognizes is unknown. Per sorted-subset replicate PCR, input was about 180 ng DNA, representing tens of thousands of T cell genomes. Sequencing was performed with immunoSEQ multiplex PCR; in TCRdb, only in-frame clones are kept and a portion is missing. The sample contains roughly 2.6 million clones, more than 80% of which appear only once. Germline CDR1 reads ENHRY; CDR2 reads SYGVKD. The germline V and J ends were trimmed by 6 bases and 7 bases, with 12 bases remaining between them. The CDR3 runs 12 residues. This specimen belongs to a study of shared clonotypes between healthy human individuals. Study conclusions and caveats: Shared clonotypes: 4.5% to 6% naive CD4, under 4% naive CD8, less than 2.5% memory CD4, about 0.4% memory CD8.

The chain couples TRBV10-3 to TRBJ1-1; perhaps TRBD1 as D (5 bases). Specimen: naive CD4+ T cells sorted from blood. Subset given: CD45RA+ positively selected. The clonotype originates from a man between 18 and 29 years old in good health. The CDR3 spells CAIRPSQGEAFF. The CDR3 DNA follows: TGTGCCATCAGACCCTCCCAGGGTGAAGCTTTCTTT.